Below are 20 T cell receptor beta chains sequenced from a single sample in a study of T cells after posttransplantation cyclophosphamide. Profiling relied on immunoSEQ multiplex PCR, and the TCRdb table lists in-frame clones only, not all of them. The sample has tens of thousands of clones, about 82% seen once; the top ten hold 6.3%. The source material was PBMCs. The source of these receptors is a woman aged 55-70 years with a blood cancer, CMV-positive, and with a related stem cell donor.

The rearrangement links TRBV4-1 to TRBJ2-5; no firm D call. The V end lost 0 bases, the J end lost 5 bases, and 19 bases lay between the germline ends. The CDR3 runs 17 residues. Germline assignment: CDR1 MGHRA and CDR2 YSYEKL. CDR3 loop: CASSQDGQVFLTETQYF. The CDR3 DNA reads TGCGCCAGCAGCCAAGATGGCCAGGTCTTCCTGACGGAGACCCAGTACTTC.

The genes are TRBV30 and TRBJ2-1; D might be TRBD2 (5 bases). CDR3 length: 14 residues. Trimming removed 7 bases at V and 0 bases at J, with 13 bases between. In germline, CDR1 is GTSNPN, CDR2 SVGIG (reference sequence). CDR3 sequence reads: CASPGISSYNEQFF. The CDR3 bases are TGTGCCTCCCCCGGGATAAGCTCCTACAATGAGCAGTTCTTC.

V is TRBV7-8 and J is TRBJ2-5; 7 bases align to TRBD2. The CDR3 loop spans 12 amino acids. Germline-derived CDR1 and CDR2 are SGHVS and FQNEAQ. Trimming cost V 1 base and J 11 bases; bases outside gene matches: 4. The CDR3 nucleotides are TGTGCCAGCAGCTTAGATATGCGGGAGCAGTACTTC. This sequence encodes CASSLDMREQYF.

This sequence joins TRBV28 and TRBJ2-2; 10 bases map to TRBD1. V lost 5 bases to trimming and J lost 13 bases; unmatched junction nucleotides: 4. Germline V gene lookup returns CDR1 MDHEN and CDR2 SYDVKM. The CDR3 is made up of 12 amino acids. CDR3 loop: CASSLGQGRLFF. The CDR3 DNA reads as TGTGCCAGCAGTCTGGGACAGGGGAGGCTGTTTTTT.

This chain connects TRBV6-5 to TRBJ1-1, with TRBD1 identical over 7 bases. This CDR3 has 15 residues. Losses at the gene ends were 6 bases for V and 2 bases for J; bases not matched to a gene: 9. Germline V gene data show CDR1 as MNHEY and CDR2 as SVGAGI. The CDR3 bases are TGTGCCAGCAGCCCGGGACAGATTACAAACACTGAAGCTTTCTTT. It specifies CASSPGQITNTEAFF.

The CDR3 spells CASSSLYEQYF. CDR3 bases: TGTGCCAGCAGCTCCCTGTACGAGCAGTACTTC. The chain joins TRBV7-8 to TRBJ2-7; no reliable D call. Germline loops: CDR1 SGHVS, CDR2 FQNEAQ. This CDR3 is 11 amino acids long. The V end was cut by 4 bases, the J end by 4 bases, with 5 bases between.

This chain connects TRBV2 to TRBJ2-3; the D gene is possibly TRBD2 (6 bases). Trimming pared 11 bases from V and 1 base from J, leaving 19 bases between. This CDR3 is built from 15 residues. From germline, CDR1 is SNHLY and CDR2 FYNNEI. CDR3 sequence (DNA): TGTGCCGGCACCCCTTACGAGCGGGGCACAGATACGCAGTATTTT. It yields the protein CAGTPYERGTDTQYF.

This sequence joins TRBV7-9 and TRBJ1-1, with D tentatively TRBD1 (6 bases). Between the trimmed V and J ends, which lost 10 bases and 7 bases, there was a span of 22 bases. The CDR3 is 14 amino acids. Germline V CDR1 and CDR2: SEHNR, FQNEAQ (reference sequence). The CDR3 nucleotides are TGTGCCACCGTAGGGGACACGTCCGCCCGTGAAGCTTTCTTT. It is translated as CATVGDTSAREAFF.

J is TRBJ1-5 and V is TRBV30; a weak D match, TRBD1 (6 bases). Germline loops: CDR1 GTSNPN, CDR2 SVGIG (reference sequence). The ends were cut back, 3 bases at V and 1 base at J, with 13 bases in the middle. The CDR3 extends over 15 amino acids. CDR3 in amino acids: CAWSHWDKSNQPQHF. Written as DNA, the CDR3 is TGTGCCTGGAGCCACTGGGACAAAAGCAATCAGCCCCAGCATTTT. The entire variable domain, with the rest obtained from reference TRBV30 and TRBJ1-5, is as follows: SQTIHQWPATLVQPVGSPLSLECTVEGTSNPNLYWYRQAAGRGLQLLFYSVGIGQISSEVPQNLSASRPQDRQFILSSKKLLLSDSGFYLCAWSHWDKSNQPQHFGDGTRLSIL.

The genes are TRBV2 and TRBJ2-7; possibly TRBD1 for D (5 bases). CDR1 SNHLY and CDR2 FYNNEI come from the germline V gene. V lost 6 bases and J 4 bases, leaving 13 bases between the germline ends. The CDR3 covers 13 residues. For the CDR3, the DNA is TGTGCCAGCAGGGTGCGGCAGGGATACGAGCAGTACTTC. This codes for CASRVRQGYEQYF.

The chain carries TRBV6-1 and TRBJ1-3; D possibly corresponds to TRBD1 (6 bases). V dropped 3 bases and J dropped 0 bases, with 9 bases sitting between them. Germline V CDR1 and CDR2: MNHNS, SASEGT. The CDR3 covers 15 residues. The CDR3 DNA is TGTGCCAGCAGTGACAGGGGACGCTCTGGAAACACCATATATTTT. Translating gives CASSDRGRSGNTIYF.

This clone was detected once. The chain employs TRBV5-6 and TRBJ1-2; unclear D gene. Trimming left V 1 base short and J 6 bases short, with 7 bases between. This CDR3 has 12 residues. Germline CDR1 is SGHDT and CDR2 is YYEEEE. The CDR3 region has the DNA TGTGCCAGCAGCTTGTTCCAAAATGGCTACACCTTC. It translates to CASSLFQNGYTF.

This clone was seen a handful of times. This chain links TRBV6-6 with TRBJ1-2; no definite D call. This CDR3 is 12 amino acids long. V was shortened by 11 bases and J by 4 bases, with 14 bases between the two germline ends. Germline V CDR1 and CDR2: MNHNY, SVGAGI (reference sequence). DNA of the CDR3: TGTGCCTGTTTTGAGGGCCCCTATGGCTACACCTTC. Protein sequence: CACFEGPYGYTF.

The CDR3 loop reads CASSRDRVREQYF. DNA of the CDR3: TGTGCCAGCAGCCGGGACAGGGTGCGCGAGCAGTACTTC. This chain uses TRBV28 with TRBJ2-7, with 9 bases matching TRBD1. The CDR3 is 13 amino acids. V was clipped by 6 bases and J by 6 bases; unmatched bases: 6. CDR1 is MDHEN, CDR2 SYDVKM, per germline.

J is TRBJ1-1 and V is TRBV4-2, with D perhaps TRBD1 (5 bases). The V and J ends lost 0 bases and 1 base respectively, with 9 bases between them. Germline V gene lookup returns CDR1 LGHNA and CDR2 YNFKEQ. This CDR3 region has 15 residues. The CDR3 DNA follows: TGTGCCAGCAGCCAAGATCTGGGGCGGAACACTGAAGCTTTCTTT. The encoded protein is CASSQDLGRNTEAFF.

The rearrangement uses TRBV27 and TRBJ2-5; 10 bases are a match to TRBD1. The CDR3 loop spans 15 amino acids. The J segment lost 5 bases and the V segment lost 7 bases, leaving 10 bases of the junction unmatched. The germline V gene has CDR1 MNHEY and CDR2 SMNVEV (reference sequence). The CDR3 sequence: CASKDRGLPAETQYF. CDR3 nucleotide sequence: TGTGCCAGCAAAGACAGGGGGCTACCTGCCGAGACCCAGTACTTC.

This chain links TRBV6-5 with TRBJ2-3; unclear D gene. The CDR3 spans 13 residues. Germline values: CDR1 MNHEY, CDR2 SVGAGI. V was pared by 6 bases and J by 4 bases, with 11 bases between. Written as DNA, the CDR3 is TGTGCCAGCAGCTCCCGGAGCCCAGATACGCAGTATTTT. Translation gives CASSSRSPDTQYF.

This sequence joins TRBV2 and TRBJ2-1, with D maybe TRBD1 (5 bases). CDR3 length: 11 amino acids. Per germline, CDR1 SNHLY and CDR2 FYNNEI. Trimming took off 6 bases at V and 12 bases at J, with 12 bases between the two ends. In DNA, the CDR3 is TGTGCCAGCAGATTTCAGGGTGGGCAGTTCTTC. It codes for CASRFQGGQFF. The variable domain in full, completed from reference TRBV2 and TRBJ2-1, reads EPEVTQTPSHQVTQMGQEVILRCVPISNHLYFYWYRQILGQKVEFLVSFYNNEISEKSEIFDDQFSVERPDGSNFTLKIRSTKLEDSAMYFCASRFQGGQFFGPGTRLTVL.

The chain recombines TRBV30 with TRBJ1-3; D uncertain. CDR3 length: 14 amino acids. Germline CDR1 GTSNPN, CDR2 SVGIG (reference sequence). V was shortened by 0 bases and J by 0 bases, with 6 bases between the two germline ends. This chain's CDR3 is CAWSVRGSGNTIYF. Here the CDR3 DNA reads TGTGCCTGGAGTGTCCGGGGCTCTGGAAACACCATATATTTT.

The chain uses TRBV29-1 and TRBJ2-7; TRBD1 matches at 8 bases. This CDR3 comprises 14 residues. Germline V gene data show CDR1 as SQVTM and CDR2 as ANQGSEA. V shed 6 bases and J 5 bases; nucleotides not matched to a gene: 12. The CDR3 coding sequence is TGCAGCGTGGGAACCGGGACAGGTCGGAACGAGCAGTACTTC. Protein: CSVGTGTGRNEQYF.